This T cell receptor beta chain was sequenced in a study of blood T cell repertoires in COVID-19 (dated by TCRdb to about 2020). About the study as a whole: Samples from collaborators originated in the United States, Italy and Spain and spanned both the acute and convalescent phases of COVID-19. Samples were obtained from the ongoing ImmuneRACE study (first 160 participants) and from some 1,200 subjects provided by 6 global collaborators. The prospective study material was composed of cDNA or gDNA derived from T cells, B-cell-depleted T cells, or PBMCs. Deeply sampled blood TCRbeta repertoires from subjects exposed to, actively infected with, or recovered from COVID-19 were included in the dataset. HLA class I and class II types, where available, came from metadata supplied by the sample provider rather than from assay-based typing. Nearly every sample came with metadata listing a de-identified subject ID, COVID-19 status, age in years and sex. The repertoires were released in a freely available public database meant as a resource for research on the immune response to SARS-CoV-2.

Study-wide findings and limitations: The quantity of clinical and demographic metadata differed by source and by participant and was supplied without curation.

For CDR1 and CDR2, the germline V gene lists MDHEN and SYDVKM. Counted from cysteine to phenylalanine, this CDR3 has 16 amino acids. Only the CDR3 region is kept as DNA, spanning 48 bases read in frame from base 1. V and J are truncated by 3 bases and 5 bases respectively, leaving an intervening sequence of 14 bases. TCRbeta CDR3 regions were amplified from genomic DNA by means of the immunoSEQ Assay, a bias-controlled multiplex PCR. On the authors' methods: Nucleated cell counts per sample were estimated from amplification of reference gene primers within the assay. To quantify the absolute abundance of each unique TCRbeta CDR3 rearrangement, sequence reads were collapsed and filtered. For each sample, productive Simpson clonality was calculated as the square root of Simpson's diversity index across productive rearrangements. TCRdb mirrors the immuneACCESS table, restricted to in-frame sequences. Some clones are absent from its copies; in checked studies, under half trace to an unresolved V gene, and the reason for the others is unknown. V and J calls plus clone size are reproduced from that table; the DNA served to infer D and trimming. The sample table shows around 88,000 clones, and more than 90% are seen once. Clones ranked in the top ten supply around 1.6% of the sample.

About this clone: It has no known antigen specificity. Base quality data are lacking; no much larger clone is found one base away.

Collaborating institutions collected whole blood in K2EDTA tubes following their own protocols. For TCRbeta analysis, collaborator samples were shipped as frozen whole blood, as isolated PBMCs, or as DNA extracted from either sample type. The chain employs TRBV28 and TRBJ1-6; TRBD1 is perhaps the D gene, given 5 matching bases. Sequencing was done on a sample of peripheral blood. The TCR originated in a man in his 60s with acute or convalescent COVID-19. The CDR3 reads as follows: CASSFGRGVDNSPLHF. In nucleotides, the sequence is TGTGCCAGCAGTTTCGGTAGGGGTGTAGATAATTCACCCCTCCACTTT.